One T cell receptor (beta chain) is described in this entry. Its specific antigen is unknown. No much larger clone exists at a distance of one base, and base qualities are not known. Collaborating institutions collected whole blood in K2EDTA tubes following their own protocols. For TCRbeta analysis, collaborators shipped samples as frozen whole blood, isolated PBMCs, or DNA extracted from either of those sample types. V is pruned by 5 bases and J by 2 bases, leaving 5 bases of the junction without a gene match. The CDR3 covers 14 residues, taking in both the cysteine and the phenylalanine. Of the read, only the CDR3 DNA is kept; its 42 bases are in frame from base 1. Looking up the germline V gene yields CDR1 MDHEN and CDR2 SYDVKM. TCRbeta CDR3 regions were amplified from genomic DNA using the immunoSEQ Assay, a bias-controlled multiplex PCR. Turning to the authors' computational methods: Within the assay, amplification of reference gene primers was used to estimate how many nucleated cells each sample contained. To quantify the absolute abundance of each unique TCRbeta CDR3 rearrangement, sequence reads were collapsed and filtered. Productive Simpson clonality was computed per sample as the square root of Simpson's diversity index over productive rearrangements. Drawn from immuneACCESS, this table holds only the in-frame rearrangements with V and J called that TCRdb kept. Clones are partly lost; checked studies trace under half to an unresolved V gene and leave the rest unexplained. V and J calls and clone size are as listed in that table; D and trimming were resolved from the DNA. The sample profile shows fewer than 150,000 clones; over 75% of them were found once. The top ten clones comprise about 2.5% of the sample.

This specimen comes from a study of blood T cell repertoires in COVID-19 (TCRdb year 2020). Notes on the research overall: Samples covering the acute and convalescent phases of COVID-19 were provided by collaborators in the United States, Italy and Spain. The prospective study material was composed of cDNA or gDNA derived from T cells, B-cell-depleted T cells, or PBMCs. The dataset comprised deeply sampled blood TCRbeta repertoires from subjects exposed to, actively infected with, or recovered from COVID-19. The repertoires were made available in a free public database intended to serve as a resource for research on the immune response to SARS-CoV-2. The samples were drawn from the first 160 participants of the ongoing ImmuneRACE study and from some 1,300 subjects provided by 6 global collaborators. A de-identified subject ID, COVID-19 status, age in years and sex were almost always included in the sample metadata. Where HLA class I and class II types were available, the types were taken from metadata supplied by the sample provider, not from assay-based typing. Overall results and qualifications from the work: How much clinical and demographic metadata was included differed by source and by participant, and the metadata was provided uncurated.

This sequence originates from a man between 45 and 60 years old with acute or convalescent COVID-19. The chain is made from TRBV28 and TRBJ2-5; a stretch of 7 junction bases matches TRBD1. Sequencing input: peripheral blood. The CDR3 protein sequence reads: CASSGRRGQETQYF. In nucleotides, the sequence is TGTGCCAGCAGTGGTCGCAGGGGGCAAGAGACCCAGTACTTC. When the CDR3 is completed using the reference TRBV28 and TRBJ2-5 genes on either side, the full variable domain is DVKVTQSSRYLVKRTGEKVFLECVQDMDHENMFWYRQDPGLGLRLIYFSYDVKMKEKGDIPEGYSVSREKKERFSLILESASTNQTSMYLCASSGRRGQETQYFGPGTRLLVL.